Listed below are T cell receptor beta chains from one sample, sequenced in a study of T cell changes during pregnancy in multiple sclerosis. Assay used: immunoSEQ multiplex PCR; TCRdb lists only in-frame clones, some missing. Among around 40,000 clones listed, 80% to 95% were seen once. This specimen consisted of CD8+ T cells from peripheral blood mononuclear cells, obtained before pregnancy. The origin of the receptors is a female donor with multiple sclerosis, enrolled in a pregnancy study. Both conserved end residues are trimmed from each CDR3. The D gene is left open where the match is weak.

v_gene	d_gene	j_gene	CDR3aa
TRBV5-1	.	TRBJ2-3	ASSLDRRTDTQY
TRBV5-1	.	TRBJ2-1	ASSQETGSDEQF
TRBV5-1	.	TRBJ2-4	ASSLGLLDPGPWTKNIQY
TRBV7-8	TRBD2	TRBJ2-1	ASSLFAGGKNEQF
TRBV7-9	TRBD2	TRBJ2-5	ASSLATTSGVETQY
TRBV29-1	.	TRBJ1-2	SVEESRPGGNYGYT
TRBV6-4	TRBD2	TRBJ2-3	ASSDSTSGGTDTQY
TRBV29-1	TRBD1	TRBJ1-2	SVFSGGLGNYGYT
TRBV30	.	TRBJ2-7	AWGEWRSSYEQY
TRBV28	TRBD1	TRBJ2-7	ASSRGQGQIGY
TRBV25-1	.	TRBJ1-4	ASSDPIESGGANEKLF
TRBV19	TRBD1	TRBJ2-7	ASSADRAYEQY
TRBV2	.	TRBJ2-1	ASTGKRTVYEQF